Presented here are 13 T cell receptor beta chains from one specimen sequenced in a study of CD8 T cells in Susac syndrome. After extraction with the RNeasy kit, 0.5 to 1 ug of the RNA was reverse transcribed using random hexamers. MiXCR, run by TCRdb on the immunoSEQ multiplex PCR reads, gives a single entry per CDR3 protein. Among 80,000 or so distinct CDR3 sequences listed, 94% were seen once. The sequenced sample consisted of CD8+ T cells from PBMCs. The receptor set was obtained from a human donor in good health.

This chain's CDR3 is CASRDGQGSEAFF. The CDR3, as DNA: TGTGCCAGCAGGGATGGACAGGGGTCCGAAGCTTTCTTT. The V and J genes are TRBV7-9 and TRBJ1-1, with 9 positions matching TRBD1. J lost 8 bases, V lost 6 bases, and 7 bases had no gene match. CDR1 and CDR2 from the germline V gene are SEHNR and FQNEAQ (reference sequence). The CDR3 extends over 13 amino acids.

This chain joins TRBV27 and TRBJ2-6; D not resolved. Between the trimmed V and J ends, which lost 5 bases and 2 bases, there was a span of 13 bases. The CDR3 loop spans 16 amino acids. Germline V gene sequence: CDR1 MNHEY, CDR2 SMNVEV (reference sequence). CDR3 in amino acids: CASSTGRMAGANVLTF. In DNA form, the CDR3 reads TGTGCCAGCAGTACCGGACGGATGGCTGGGGCCAACGTCCTGACTTTC.

This chain uses TRBV20-1 with TRBJ2-2; D is unclear. Germline assignment: CDR1 DFQATT and CDR2 SNEGSKA (reference sequence). V was shortened by 0 bases and J by 3 bases, with 5 bases between the two germline ends. The CDR3 has 13 residues. CDR3 in DNA: TGCAGTGCTAGAGACGTTGACACCGGGGAGCTGTTTTTT. This codes for CSARDVDTGELFF.

The V gene is TRBV12-3 or TRBV12-4, the J gene TRBJ2-7; the match to TRBD1 covers 12 bases. V lost 6 bases, J lost 3 bases, and 15 bases stayed unmatched. This CDR3 comprises 18 residues. The CDR3 nucleotides are TGTGCCAGCAGCCATTCCCCGGGACAGGGGGCTGGATACTACGAGCAGTACTTC. Its protein is CASSHSPGQGAGYYEQYF.

This rearrangement joins TRBV4-1 to TRBJ2-6; no clear D gene. Per germline, CDR1 MGHRA and CDR2 YSYEKL. Deletions cut 5 bases from V and 0 bases from J, with 8 bases between. The CDR3 is 15 amino acids. The CDR3 spells CASSSYYSGANVLTF. In nucleotides, the CDR3 is TGCGCCAGCAGCTCCTACTACTCTGGGGCCAACGTCCTGACTTTC.

This rearrangement joins TRBV29-1 to TRBJ2-1; the D is unclear. Trimming took off 0 bases at V and 4 bases at J, with 4 bases between the two ends. This CDR3 is built from 12 residues. Germline-derived CDR1 and CDR2 are SQVTM and ANQGSEA. The CDR3 loop reads CSVEDRYNEQFF. CDR3 DNA sequence: TGCAGCGTTGAAGACCGGTACAATGAGCAGTTCTTC.

The chain couples TRBV7-9 to TRBJ1-1, with TRBD1 identical over 11 bases. From germline, CDR1 is SEHNR and CDR2 FQNEAQ (reference sequence). This CDR3 is built from 14 residues. V was pared by 5 bases and J by 3 bases, with 2 bases of the junction left unmatched. The CDR3: CASSAGQGDTEAFF. The CDR3 coding sequence is TGTGCCAGCAGCGCGGGACAGGGGGACACTGAAGCTTTCTTT.

The CDR3 spells CATSKGASGELFF. The DNA of the CDR3 is TGTGCCACCAGCAAGGGGGCGAGCGGGGAGCTGTTTTTT. This chain connects TRBV15 to TRBJ2-2; 7 nucleotides line up with TRBD1. From germline, CDR1 is LNHNV and CDR2 YYDKDF (reference sequence). V shed 4 bases, J shed 7 bases, and the junction held 3 bases outside the gene matches. This CDR3 region has 13 residues.

V and J are TRBV3-1 and TRBJ2-1; D possibly uses TRBD1 or TRBD2 (5 bases each). Trimming left V 0 bases short and J 5 bases short, with 11 bases between. This CDR3 contains 15 residues. Germline V gives CDR1 LGHDT, CDR2 YNNKEL (reference sequence). CDR3 amino acids: CASSQDEGRDNEQFF. As DNA, the CDR3 is TGTGCCAGCAGCCAAGACGAGGGGCGGGACAATGAGCAGTTCTTC.

J is TRBJ1-5 and V is TRBV7-2; the D gene is possibly TRBD1 (5 bases). Germline V gene data show CDR1 as SGHTA and CDR2 as FQGNSA. This CDR3 region has 15 residues. The V end was cut by 5 bases, the J end by 3 bases, with 14 bases between. The CDR3 here is CASSLGSGTNQPQHF. CDR3 DNA: TGTGCCAGCAGCCTAGGTTCCGGGACCAATCAGCCCCAGCATTTT.

The chain joins TRBV7-9 to TRBJ2-1; D unresolved. CDR1 and CDR2 from the germline V gene are SEHNR and FQNEAQ (reference sequence). The CDR3 runs to 14 residues. V lost 2 bases and J lost 7, with 12 bases in between. Here the CDR3 DNA reads TGTGCCAGCAGCTTAAGTATGGAGCCGAATGAGCAGTTCTTC. Encoded protein: CASSLSMEPNEQFF.

The gene calls are TRBV6-5 and TRBJ2-1; D is uncertain. The V end was cut by 0 bases, the J end by 0 bases, with 9 bases between. Germline V gives CDR1 MNHEY, CDR2 SVGAGI. The CDR3 runs 16 residues. CDR3 nucleotide sequence: TGTGCCAGCAGTTACTCGGGCCCACCCTCCTACAATGAGCAGTTCTTC. Its translation: CASSYSGPPSYNEQFF.

This CDR3 is CSVTGTGDLSNYGYTF. The CDR3, as DNA: TGCAGCGTGACCGGGACAGGGGACCTTTCTAACTATGGCTACACCTTC. The chain recombines TRBV29-1 with TRBJ1-2; the match to TRBD1 covers 10 bases. The CDR3 length is 16 residues. CDR1 and CDR2 (germline): SQVTM, ANQGSEA. After removal of 6 bases from V and 0 bases from J, the junction contained 10 bases not matched to a gene.